This TCR beta chain appears in the sequencing data of a study of Graves' ophthalmopathy and Graves' hyperthyroidism (dated by TCRdb to 2017 to 2018). Broadly, across the study: Peripheral blood was collected at initial diagnosis, prior to any treatment. TCR beta repertoire signatures were used to distinguish Graves' ophthalmopathy from Graves' hyperthyroidism and to predict progression to ophthalmopathy. In total, 135 blood samples were TCR-sequenced: approximately 42 ophthalmopathy, about 75 hyperthyroidism and roughly 17 hyperthyroidism-to-ophthalmopathy patients. To explore V-J signatures that distinguish ophthalmopathy from hyperthyroidism, a discovery set of about 99 patients was enrolled, made up of 40 to 45 with ophthalmopathy and roughly 55 with stable hyperthyroidism. An independent validation cohort comprised 18 hyperthyroidism patients and 15 to 17 patients who later progressed from hyperthyroidism to ophthalmopathy. In 6 or 7 hyperthyroidism patients, T-cell repertoires of thyroid tissue and blood were compared. After sampling, hyperthyroidism patients received methimazole starting at 30 mg daily, and ophthalmopathy patients received high-dose intravenous methylprednisolone. The approximately 100 discovery patients were randomly divided into training and test sets at a 7:3 ratio.

General findings and caveats noted by the study authors: Most expanded thyroid clonotypes with a frequency above 0.001 also appeared in blood, which suggests that blood repertoires may reflect the immune response in the thyroid. Ophthalmopathy was separated from stable hyperthyroidism by the 13-signature model with just under 90% sensitivity and about 81% specificity in cross-validation and with 80%/75% in the test set. In validation, the model predicted ophthalmopathy progression with about 71% sensitivity and roughly 72% specificity; 12 predicted patients were CT-confirmed with GO in a median of approximately six months. Sample size was not statistically predetermined, and group allocation was not concealed from the investigators.

Patients with ophthalmopathy had moderately to severely active disease, with a Clinical Activity Score of 3 or more, a NOSPECS grade of 4 or more, and a disease duration of less than 3 months. Patients with other autoimmune diseases, uncontrolled infections, pregnancy or lactation were excluded. Diagnosis was based on clinical symptoms, serum thyroxine, TRAb, thyroid ultrasound and orbital computed tomography. Ficoll-Paque density gradient centrifugation was used to isolate PBMCs from about 10 ml of fresh peripheral blood. Total RNA was extracted using Trizol reagent, and RNA quality was checked on an Agilent 2100 Bioanalyzer. For repertoire sequencing, the TCR beta CDR3 regions were amplified from RNA transcripts. The first round was an RT-PCR using HTBI primers with the Qiagen OneStep RT-PCR kit, and this first round was followed by a second-round multiplex PCR, then size selection and purification. Libraries were sequenced on an Illumina HiSeq2000 using paired-end 100 bp reads. The paper's processing steps were these. SOAPnuke was used to process the reads, removing any read that contained adapters or uncalled bases, had a mean Phred below 15, or lacked an exact match to the constant primer or identifier. High-quality paired reads were merged with COPE v1.2.5. Each unique nucleotide sequence was defined as a clonotype, and clonotypes were aligned to IMGT TRB V, D and J references with MiTCR v1.1. Analysis was restricted to V-J combinations with a frequency above 0.0001, which covered 98% to 99.2% of repertoires. For each V-J combination, a TCR clonal expansion and chaos score was defined as the ratio of F50 clonal expansion to chaos observed in the TCRdist matrix. Features were reduced by Welch's t-statistics and random forest to around 14 V-J combinations, which fed a naive Bayes classifier. The Morisita-Horn index was used to measure how similar the thyroid and blood repertoires were. TCRdb cleaned the public reads at Q25 with fastp, built clones with MiXCR and kept in-frame beta chains. Identical CDR3 protein sequences are pooled into one entry, listed with their most common genes and DNA. The V and J calls here are based on TCRdb, not the publication. The sample data list roughly 500,000 distinct CDR3 sequences, and around 15% of these were observed just once. The ten most abundant clones make up about a tenth of the sample.

V was cut back by 4 bases and J by 7 bases, leaving a gap of 10 bases between them. CDR1 and CDR2, looked up from the germline V gene (reference sequence), are MNHEY and SMNVEV. The CDR3, cysteine through phenylalanine, is 12 amino acids long. This entry keeps only the CDR3 DNA: 36 bases, framed from base 1. This clonotype was observed many times. There is no known antigen for this receptor. Per-base quality was not reported, and no clone a single base away is much larger than it. This receptor was taken from a woman aged 25 to 39 with Graves' ophthalmopathy. Donor details come from another sample of the same person, matched by shared clones. Sequenced material: blood. The chain was built from TRBV27 and TRBJ2-5, with no confident D gene call. At the DNA level, the sequence is TGTGCCAGCAGTTCCCTTGGTGTGACCCAGTACTTC. Its translation reads: CASSSLGVTQYF.